The 16 T cell receptor beta chains below were found in one sample sequenced in a study of T-cell reconstitution after alpha-beta-depleted transplantation in children. Using unique molecular identifiers, the investigators prepared the TCRbeta library. One entry per CDR3 protein results from TCRdb running MiXCR on the PCR reads. The table includes about 120,000 distinct CDR3 sequences, about 23% detected once. The sequencing here drew on PBMCs, mostly from graft donor cells, taken 180 days after TCRalphabeta/CD19-depleted stem cell transplant. These receptors were obtained from a male patient between 2 and 10 years old who had a stem cell transplant for chronic granulomatous disease, so the T cells may come from the graft donor.

V gene TRBV20-1 combines with J gene TRBJ2-7, with D perhaps matching TRBD2 (5 bases). The CDR3 spans 13 residues. V gave up 3 bases and J gave up 4 bases, with 13 bases separating them. Germline V gives CDR1 DFQATT, CDR2 SNEGSKA (reference sequence). CDR3: CSARSKEGYEQYF. The CDR3 bases are TGCAGTGCTAGGTCCAAAGAGGGTTACGAGCAGTACTTC.

The rearrangement joins TRBV18 to TRBJ2-1; D is unresolved. This CDR3 spans 12 amino acids. Trimming stripped 1 base from V and 7 bases from J, with 5 bases between. Germline V CDR1 and CDR2: KGHSH, LQKENI. The CDR3 nucleotides are TGTGCCAGCTCACCACAGTCTAATGAGCAGTTCTTC. It encodes CASSPQSNEQFF.

There are many counts of this clonotype. This chain joins TRBV7-9 and TRBJ2-5; no firm D call. This CDR3 comprises 11 residues. The germline V gene encodes CDR1 SEHNR and CDR2 FQNEAQ (reference sequence). Trimming took 6 bases from V and 2 from J, leaving 4 bases between them. The DNA for the CDR3 is TGTGCCAGCAGTCCTCAAGAGACCCAGTACTTC. Encoded protein: CASSPQETQYF. The full variable domain, completed using reference TRBV7-9 and TRBJ2-5, is DTGVSQNPRHKITKRGQNVTFRCDPISEHNRLYWYRQTLGQGPEFLTYFQNEAQLEKSRLLSDRFSAERPKGSFSTLEIQRTEQGDSAMYLCASSPQETQYFGPGTRLLVL.

This clonotype was observed at least ten times. V is TRBV12-3 or TRBV12-4 and J is TRBJ2-3; 9 bases map to TRBD2. The V and J ends lost 6 bases and 0 bases, in that order; junction bases with no gene match: 4. This CDR3 comprises 15 residues. The CDR3 reads CASSDLAGSTDTQYF. CDR3 bases: TGTGCCAGCAGCGACCTAGCGGGGAGCACAGATACGCAGTATTTT.

This clonotype was counted once. This chain joins TRBV4-2 and TRBJ2-5; 10 bases fit TRBD1. CDR3 length: 17 residues. Germline V gene sequence: CDR1 LGHNA, CDR2 YNFKEQ. The V gene end was trimmed by 5 bases and the J gene end by 4 bases; junction bases not matched to a gene: 13. DNA of the CDR3: TGTGCCAGCAGCTCCACCTCGGGACAGGGGAGGGGAGAGACCCAGTACTTC. Protein sequence: CASSSTSGQGRGETQYF.

The rearrangement links TRBV4-3 to TRBJ1-2; 7 bases agree with TRBD1. The J segment lost 8 bases and the V segment lost 4 bases, leaving 13 bases of the junction unmatched. This CDR3 has 15 residues. Germline V gene sequence: CDR1 LGHNA, CDR2 YSLEER. In DNA, the CDR3 is TGCGCCAGCAGCCTAGGGACAGACCCACAGGGGGGCTACACCTTC. Amino acids: CASSLGTDPQGGYTF.

The gene calls are TRBV5-1 and TRBJ2-1; weak D call: TRBD2 (6 bases). The V gene lost 3 bases and the J gene lost 4 bases, with 20 bases spanning the gap. The CDR3 has 17 residues. Germline V lookup: CDR1 SGHRS, CDR2 YFSETQ. CDR3 protein: CASSSEGWGGLYNEQFF. The CDR3 region has the DNA TGCGCCAGCAGCTCGGAGGGGTGGGGAGGTTTATACAATGAGCAGTTCTTC.

V usage is TRBV7-2 and J usage is TRBJ2-7; 7 nucleotides match TRBD1. Trimming removed 5 bases from V and 0 bases from J; junction bases left unmatched: 10. The CDR3 is 16 residues long. Germline CDR1 and CDR2: SGHTA and FQGNSA. The CDR3 protein is CASSEDRKTFSYEQYF. The CDR3 region has the DNA TGTGCCAGCAGCGAGGACAGGAAGACTTTCTCCTACGAGCAGTACTTC.

This clonotype was detected many times. The chain has TRBV20-1 and TRBJ2-7; D gene ambiguous. Trimming stripped 5 bases from V and 5 bases from J, with 16 bases between. The CDR3 length is 13 residues. CDR1 DFQATT and CDR2 SNEGSKA come from the germline V gene (reference sequence). The CDR3 DNA reads TGCAGTGCTTTCGGCGGCCAGTCTGACGAGCAGTACTTC. Amino acids: CSAFGGQSDEQYF.

This clonotype was observed a few times. The chain is built from TRBV15 and TRBJ2-7; TRBD2 is a possible D gene (5 bases). Germline V lookup: CDR1 LNHNV, CDR2 YYDKDF (reference sequence). The CDR3 totals 14 residues. Trimming took off 3 bases at V and 2 bases at J, with 11 bases between the two ends. The CDR3 DNA sequence: TGTGCCACCAGCAGCCTGGGAGCCGCCTACGAGCAGTACTTC. Encoded protein: CATSSLGAAYEQYF.

In this sample, this clonotype turned up many times. The rearrangement links TRBV5-1 to TRBJ2-1; no clear D gene. Germline CDR1 SGHRS, CDR2 YFSETQ. This CDR3 has 13 residues. Trimming took off 0 bases at V and 9 bases at J, with 10 bases between the two ends. CDR3 sequence reads: CASSLAPPGEQFF. The CDR3 DNA reads TGCGCCAGCAGCTTGGCCCCACCCGGTGAGCAGTTCTTC.

This clonotype has more than one count but fewer than ten. This chain links TRBV20-1 with TRBJ1-1; tentative D call: TRBD1 (6 bases). With 0 bases removed from V and 5 bases from J, the gap between germline ends came to 13 bases. The CDR3 is made up of 14 amino acids. Germline loops: CDR1 DFQATT, CDR2 SNEGSKA (reference sequence). In nucleotides, the CDR3 is TGCAGTGCTAGAGAAGGGGGGATGAGGACTGAAGCTTTCTTT. Its protein product is CSAREGGMRTEAFF.

This clonotype was detected only a few times. The chain uses TRBV20-1 and TRBJ2-1; tentative D call: TRBD2 (6 bases). V was pared by 3 bases and J by 2 bases, with 11 bases between. Per the germline V gene, CDR1 is DFQATT and CDR2 is SNEGSKA (reference sequence). The CDR3 sequence is 14 residues long. The CDR3 loop is CSARSASAYNEQFF. Written as DNA, the CDR3 is TGCAGTGCTAGGTCGGCTAGCGCCTACAATGAGCAGTTCTTC.

This clonotype was counted many times. The J gene is TRBJ1-2, the V gene TRBV15; TRBD1 aligns across 9 bases. Germline V gives CDR1 LNHNV, CDR2 YYDKDF (reference sequence). The ends lost 2 bases at V and 8 bases at J; junction bases unmatched: 3. This CDR3 is built from 13 residues. The DNA of the CDR3 is TGTGCCACCAGCAGAAGACAGGGGGTAGGCTACACCTTC. Translating gives CATSRRQGVGYTF. The complete variable domain, with remaining parts taken from reference TRBV15 and TRBJ1-2, reads DAMVIQNPRYQVTQFGKPVTLSCSQTLNHNVMYWYQQKSSQAPKLLFHYYDKDFNNEADTPDNFQSRRPNTSFCFLDIRSPGLGDTAMYLCATSRRQGVGYTFGSGTRLTVV.

This chain uses TRBV27 with TRBJ2-1; no reliable D call. The CDR3 extends over 16 amino acids. Germline V CDR1 and CDR2: MNHEY, SMNVEV (reference sequence). The V end lost 0 bases, the J end lost 4 bases, and 13 bases lay between the germline ends. The CDR3 nucleotides read TGTGCCAGCAGTTTATCGCTGCAACTAAATTACAATGAGCAGTTCTTC. Protein product: CASSLSLQLNYNEQFF.

Many counts were recorded for this clonotype. The genes are TRBV29-1 and TRBJ2-5; D is unclear. CDR1 and CDR2 from the germline V gene are SQVTM and ANQGSEA. V lost 1 base, J lost 2 bases, and 5 bases lay in between. This CDR3 has 12 amino acids. The CDR3 DNA follows: TGCAGCGTTGAAGTCGGGCAAGAGACCCAGTACTTC. It is translated as CSVEVGQETQYF.